Below, 28 T cell receptor beta chains from the same sample are listed, as sequenced in a study of cytomegalovirus exposure and HLA in healthy donors (dated by TCRdb to between 2016 and 2019). Libraries were built with the immunoSEQ multiplex PCR assay. The multiplex PCR relied on a mix of 60 forward primers for TCR Vbeta segments and 13 reverse primers for TCR Jbeta segments. TCRdb stores this immuneACCESS table with in-frame sequences only. Part of the clones is absent; in the studies checked, under half of the shortfall reflects unresolved V genes, and no reason is known for the rest. For this sample there are around 67,000 clones; roughly two thirds appear just once. The top ten clones comprise more than 2.5% of the sample. The specimen was PBMCs. The receptor set was obtained from a woman aged 50 to 60 in good health and CMV-seronegative.

V is TRBV29-1 and J is TRBJ1-5; 7 bases are a match to TRBD1. CDR3 length: 13 amino acids. The V gene end was trimmed by 5 bases and the J gene end by 4 bases; junction bases not matched to a gene: 5. Germline V gene lookup returns CDR1 SQVTM and CDR2 ANQGSEA. The CDR3 DNA reads as TGCAGCGTTAAGGGACAGAATAATCAGCCCCAGCATTTT. As protein: CSVKGQNNQPQHF.

This sequence joins TRBV2 and TRBJ1-2; D gene unclear. CDR3 size: 11 residues. The germline gives CDR1 SNHLY, CDR2 FYNNEI. Trimming left V 7 bases short and J 8 bases short, with 11 bases between. The CDR3 here is CASTFERGYTF. For the CDR3, the DNA is TGTGCCAGCACCTTTGAACGGGGCTACACCTTC.

The rearrangement joins TRBV29-1 to TRBJ2-3; 9 bases line up with TRBD2. V was clipped by 2 bases and J by 5 bases; unmatched bases: 11. CDR3 length: 16 residues. Per the germline V gene, CDR1 is SQVTM and CDR2 is ANQGSEA. CDR3 region: CSVEMAGGPVRDTQYF. DNA of the CDR3: TGCAGCGTTGAAATGGCGGGAGGGCCCGTGAGAGATACGCAGTATTTT.

A few counts support this clone. This chain uses TRBV7-9 with TRBJ1-1, with no clear D. CDR3 length equals 12 residues. Trimming took off 3 bases at V and 6 bases at J, with 8 bases between the two ends. The germline V gene has CDR1 SEHNR and CDR2 FQNEAQ (reference sequence). CDR3 coding DNA: TGTGCCAGCAGCTTGGAGTGGGCTGAAGCTTTCTTT. Protein sequence: CASSLEWAEAFF.

The rearrangement joins TRBV7-3 to TRBJ2-7, with a possible D match to TRBD1 (5 bases). With 2 bases removed from V and 1 base from J, the gap between germline ends came to 9 bases. Germline V gene lookup returns CDR1 SGHTA and CDR2 FQGTGA. The CDR3 consists of 14 residues. CDR3 in DNA: TGTGCCAGCAGCTTACAGTCAGGGTCCTACGAGCAGTACTTC. Translated: CASSLQSGSYEQYF.

J is TRBJ2-5 and V is TRBV30; TRBD2 matches 7 bases. Germline CDR1 GTSNPN, CDR2 SVGIG (reference sequence). V was pared by 5 bases and J by 4 bases, with 10 bases of the junction left unmatched. The CDR3 has 14 residues. CDR3 sequence reads: CAWASAGVVETQYF. Here the CDR3 DNA reads TGTGCCTGGGCCTCTGCGGGAGTCGTAGAGACCCAGTACTTC. Full variable domain (missing parts from reference TRBV30 and TRBJ2-5): SQTIHQWPATLVQPVGSPLSLECTVEGTSNPNLYWYRQAAGRGLQLLFYSVGIGQISSEVPQNLSASRPQDRQFILSSKKLLLSDSGFYLCAWASAGVVETQYFGPGTRLLVL.

The table lists this clone with a count of one. The V and J genes are TRBV30 and TRBJ1-1; D is unclear. Germline values: CDR1 GTSNPN, CDR2 SVGIG (reference sequence). This CDR3 is 16 amino acids long. V lost 3 bases and J 1 base, leaving 18 bases between the germline ends. CDR3: CAWSSNEREWNTEAFF. CDR3 sequence (DNA): TGTGCCTGGAGCTCCAACGAAAGGGAGTGGAACACTGAAGCTTTCTTT.

The chain couples TRBV9 to TRBJ1-5, with D tentatively TRBD1 (5 bases). Germline CDR1 is SGDLS and CDR2 is YYNGEE. The CDR3 is 14 amino acids. The V and J ends lost 4 bases and 3 bases respectively, with 11 bases between them. The CDR3 DNA reads TGTGCCAGCAGCTCCGACAGTACCAATCAGCCCCAGCATTTT. The encoded protein is CASSSDSTNQPQHF. The full variable domain, in which reference TRBV9 and TRBJ1-5 provide the parts outside the CDR3, is DSGVTQTPKHLITATGQRVTLRCSPRSGDLSVYWYQQSLDQGLQFLIQYYNGEERAKGNILERFSAQQFPDLHSELNLSSLELGDSALYFCASSSDSTNQPQHFGDGTRLSIL.

V and J are TRBV11-3 and TRBJ2-1; the D is unclear. The germline V gene encodes CDR1 SGHNT and CDR2 YENEEA. The CDR3 consists of 14 residues. Trimming removed 1 base at V and 7 bases at J, with 11 bases between. The CDR3 protein is CASSLGQVKNEQFF. DNA of the CDR3: TGTGCCAGCAGCTTAGGTCAGGTCAAAAATGAGCAGTTCTTC. Supplemented by reference TRBV11-3 and TRBJ2-1, the full variable domain reads EAGVVQSPRYKIIEKKQPVAFWCNPISGHNTLYWYLQNLGQGPELLIRYENEEAVDDSQLPKDRFSAERLKGVDSTLKIQPAELGDSAVYLCASSLGQVKNEQFFGPGTRLTVL.

CDR3 DNA sequence: TGTGCCAGCAGTTTCGGAGCGATGGGTAATGAAAAACTGTTTTTT. Protein sequence: CASSFGAMGNEKLFF. The chain links TRBV28 to TRBJ1-4; D call uncertain. CDR1 is MDHEN, CDR2 SYDVKM, per germline. The length of the CDR3 is 15 residues. V lost 3 bases and J 4 bases, leaving 12 bases between the germline ends.

Remarks on this clone: Germline is not matched at one junction end, which may reflect a read error. The gene calls are TRBV29-1 and TRBJ1-2, with no clear D. Germline-derived CDR1 and CDR2 are SQVTM and ANQGSEA. The CDR3 covers 12 residues. Written as DNA, the CDR3 is TGCAGCGTGGAAGAACAGCAAAGTGGCTACACCTTC. Translating gives CSVEEQQSGYTF.

V usage is TRBV27 and J usage is TRBJ2-6; 9 bases agree with TRBD2. Germline CDR1 and CDR2: MNHEY and SMNVEV (reference sequence). This CDR3 contains 15 residues. Trimming at V came to 9 bases and at J to 2 bases, leaving 5 bases not matched to a gene. The CDR3 DNA sequence: TGTGCCAGTGGACTAGCGATCCCTGGGGCCAACGTCCTGACTTTC. It is translated as CASGLAIPGANVLTF. The entire variable domain, with the rest obtained from reference TRBV27 and TRBJ2-6, is as follows: EAQVTQNPRYLITVTGKKLTVTCSQNMNHEYMSWYRQDPGLGLRQIYYSMNVEVTDKGDVPEGYKVSRKEKRNFPLILESPSPNQTSLYFCASGLAIPGANVLTFGAGSRLTVL.

This clone has more than one count but fewer than ten. V and J are TRBV29-1 and TRBJ1-1; D uncertain. The CDR3 consists of 13 residues. Trimming removed 2 bases at V and 1 base at J, with 8 bases between. The germline CDR1 and CDR2 sequences are SQVTM and ANQGSEA. The CDR3, as DNA: TGCAGCGTTGAACCCCCAGGGAACACTGAAGCTTTCTTT. Its protein product is CSVEPPGNTEAFF.

The chain recombines TRBV9 with TRBJ2-6, with 7 bases fitting TRBD1. Germline V gene data show CDR1 as SGDLS and CDR2 as YYNGEE. J gave up 3 bases and V 2 bases, and 5 bases lay outside the gene matches. CDR3 size: 16 residues. The CDR3 DNA reads as TGTGCCAGCAGCGTCGGGACAGCCAGTGGGGCCAACGTCCTGACTTTC. Its translation: CASSVGTASGANVLTF.

V is TRBV28 and J is TRBJ1-3; D not certain. V was cut by 3 bases and J by 4 bases, with 7 bases left in between. This CDR3 region has 13 residues. Germline loops: CDR1 MDHEN, CDR2 SYDVKM. The CDR3 nucleotides read TGTGCCAGCAGTTTGACGGAGGGAAACACCATATATTTT. This codes for CASSLTEGNTIYF.

V gene TRBV7-2 combines with J gene TRBJ1-2; TRBD1 matches 10 bases. CDR3 length equals 15 residues. The germline gives CDR1 SGHTA, CDR2 FQGNSA. After removal of 2 bases from V and 4 bases from J, the junction contained 4 bases not matched to a gene. Written as DNA, the CDR3 is TGTGCCAGCAGCTTATCCGGGACAGGGGCCTATGGCTACACCTTC. It encodes CASSLSGTGAYGYTF.

The rearrangement uses TRBV6-4 and TRBJ2-1, with D possibly TRBD2 on 5 matching bases. Germline values: CDR1 MRHNA, CDR2 SNTAGT. The CDR3 length is 15 residues. V dropped 4 bases and J dropped 0 bases, with 10 bases sitting between them. This CDR3 is CASSVRGSSYNEQFF. DNA for the CDR3: TGTGCCAGCAGTGTGAGAGGGAGCTCCTACAATGAGCAGTTCTTC.

This chain uses TRBV28 with TRBJ2-1; the match to TRBD1 covers 9 bases. The CDR3 spans 12 residues. V lost 8 bases, J lost 4 bases, and 0 bases stayed unmatched. Germline CDR1 reads MDHEN; CDR2 reads SYDVKM. CDR3 nucleotide sequence: TGTGCCAGCGGACAGGGGTACAATGAGCAGTTCTTC. Amino acids: CASGQGYNEQFF.

This chain uses TRBV2 with TRBJ1-2; D ambiguous. The CDR3 loop spans 13 amino acids. CDR1 and CDR2 from the germline V gene are SNHLY and FYNNEI. The V end was cut by 8 bases, the J end by 4 bases, with 14 bases between. This CDR3 reads CASSPQSGYGYTF. CDR3 DNA: TGTGCCAGCTCGCCCCAATCAGGCTATGGCTACACCTTC. The full variable domain, its missing parts supplied by reference TRBV2 and TRBJ1-2, is EPEVTQTPSHQVTQMGQEVILRCVPISNHLYFYWYRQILGQKVEFLVSFYNNEISEKSEIFDDQFSVERPDGSNFTLKIRSTKLEDSAMYFCASSPQSGYGYTFGSGTRLTVV.

The chain has TRBV6-5 and TRBJ2-2; TRBD2 is a possible D gene (5 bases). The V end was cut by 2 bases, the J end by 6 bases, with 10 bases between. Germline V gene sequence: CDR1 MNHEY, CDR2 SVGAGI. The CDR3 contains 14 residues. As DNA, the CDR3 is TGTGCCAGCAGTTACCCAACTAGTCCCGGGGAGCTGTTTTTT. Translating gives CASSYPTSPGELFF.

V and J are TRBV29-1 and TRBJ2-5; D not certain. Per the germline V gene, CDR1 is SQVTM and CDR2 is ANQGSEA. V lost 4 bases and J 3 bases, leaving 12 bases between the germline ends. The CDR3 length is 13 residues. CDR3 in DNA: TGCAGCGTTGCAACGGCAGCGAAAGAGACCCAGTACTTC. Translation: CSVATAAKETQYF. The full variable domain, in which reference TRBV29-1 and TRBJ2-5 provide the parts outside the CDR3, is SAVISQKPSRDICQRGTSLTIQCQVDSQVTMMFWYRQQPGQSLTLIATANQGSEATYESGFVIDKFPISRPNLTFSTLTVSNMSPEDSSIYLCSVATAAKETQYFGPGTRLLVL.

For the CDR3, the DNA is TGTGCCAGCAGTTACTCAACGAGATCAAACACTGAAGCTTTCTTT. This encodes CASSYSTRSNTEAFF. V and J are TRBV6-5 and TRBJ1-1; D remains unclear. The CDR3 covers 15 residues. Germline CDR1 reads MNHEY; CDR2 reads SVGAGI. Trimming took off 0 bases at V and 2 bases at J, with 10 bases between the two ends.

In this sample, this clone turned up once. The CDR3: CASSSTPSGEQYF. For the CDR3, the DNA is TGCGCCAGCAGCTCTACCCCTTCAGGCGAGCAGTACTTC. The chain joins TRBV5-1 to TRBJ2-7; D is unclear. Trimming cost V 3 bases and J 6 bases, with 13 bases left between them. The CDR3 contains 13 residues. Per germline, CDR1 SGHRS and CDR2 YFSETQ.

Ten or more counts support this clone. The chain has TRBV2 and TRBJ1-1; perhaps TRBD1 as D (6 bases). This CDR3 region has 12 residues. The germline CDR1 and CDR2 sequences are SNHLY and FYNNEI. Deletions cut 5 bases from V and 5 bases from J, with 9 bases between. CDR3 residues: CASSRTGTEAFF. CDR3 nucleotides: TGTGCCAGCAGTCGCACAGGGACTGAAGCTTTCTTT.

J is TRBJ1-1 and V is TRBV6-5; D ambiguous. This CDR3 comprises 14 residues. CDR1 MNHEY and CDR2 SVGAGI come from the germline V gene. V shed 5 bases and J shed 7 bases, with 17 bases lying between them. This CDR3 reads CASSPLNPVLEAFF. In nucleotides, the CDR3 is TGTGCCAGCAGTCCACTCAACCCCGTACTTGAAGCTTTCTTT.

This chain uses TRBV11-2 with TRBJ2-7, with TRBD1 matching over 7 bases. V trimming: 1 base; J trimming: 2 bases; junction bases outside the gene matches: 11. The germline CDR1 and CDR2 sequences are SGHAT and FQNNGV. This CDR3 has 17 amino acids. The CDR3 bases are TGTGCCAGCAGCTTAGGGGGAAGGAGACAGGGACCCTACGAGCAGTACTTC. It codes for CASSLGGRRQGPYEQYF.

The chain joins TRBV7-2 to TRBJ2-7; 13 bases fit TRBD2. V dropped 5 bases and J dropped 7; count of bases not matched to a gene: 11. Germline loops: CDR1 SGHTA, CDR2 FQGNSA. This CDR3 contains 16 residues. The CDR3: CASSPAGTSGTREQYF. CDR3 nucleotide sequence: TGTGCCAGCAGCCCGGCCGGGACTAGCGGGACGCGAGAGCAGTACTTC.

V usage is TRBV5-6 and J usage is TRBJ2-1, with D possibly matching TRBD1 (7 bases). The CDR3 extends over 14 amino acids. Trimming took 4 bases from V and 7 from J, leaving 15 bases between them. Germline V gene lookup returns CDR1 SGHDT and CDR2 YYEEEE. The CDR3 region has the DNA TGTGCCAGCAGCCCCCAGACAGGGAGGAATGAGCAGTTCTTC. It translates to CASSPQTGRNEQFF.